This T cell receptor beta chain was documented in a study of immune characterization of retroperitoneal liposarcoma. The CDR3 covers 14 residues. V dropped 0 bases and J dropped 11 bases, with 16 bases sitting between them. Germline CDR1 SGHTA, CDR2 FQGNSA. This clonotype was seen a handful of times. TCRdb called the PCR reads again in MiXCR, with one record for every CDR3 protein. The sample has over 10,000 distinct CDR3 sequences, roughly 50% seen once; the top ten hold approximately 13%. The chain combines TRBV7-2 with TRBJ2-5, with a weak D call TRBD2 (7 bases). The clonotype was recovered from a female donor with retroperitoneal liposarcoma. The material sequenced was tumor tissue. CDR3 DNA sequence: TGTGCCAGCAGCTTAGCTGCGGGGGCTAATGAGCAGTACTTC. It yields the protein CASSLAAGANEQYF.